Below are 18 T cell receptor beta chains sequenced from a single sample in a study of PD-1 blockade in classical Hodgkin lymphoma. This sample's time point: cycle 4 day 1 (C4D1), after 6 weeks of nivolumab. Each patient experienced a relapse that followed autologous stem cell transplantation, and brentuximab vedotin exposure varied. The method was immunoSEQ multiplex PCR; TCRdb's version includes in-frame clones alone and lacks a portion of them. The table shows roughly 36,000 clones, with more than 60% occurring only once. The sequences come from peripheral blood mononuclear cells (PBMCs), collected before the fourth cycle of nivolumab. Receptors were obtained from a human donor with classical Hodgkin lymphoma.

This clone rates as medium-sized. In DNA form, the CDR3 reads TGTGCCAGCAGCCCACAAGGTACTAACACCGGGGAGCTGTTTTTT. The encoded protein is CASSPQGTNTGELFF. The chain recombines TRBV5-4 with TRBJ2-2; D unresolved. CDR3 length equals 15 residues. The germline gives CDR1 SGHNT, CDR2 YYREEE (reference sequence). Trimming stripped 4 bases from V and 2 bases from J, with 12 bases between.

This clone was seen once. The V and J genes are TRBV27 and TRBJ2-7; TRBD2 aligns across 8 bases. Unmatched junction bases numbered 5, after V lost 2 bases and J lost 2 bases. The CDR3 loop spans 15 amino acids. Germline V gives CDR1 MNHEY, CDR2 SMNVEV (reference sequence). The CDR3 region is CASSLRGGTAYEQYF. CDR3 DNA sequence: TGTGCCAGCAGTTTACGGGGGGGCACAGCCTACGAGCAGTACTTC.

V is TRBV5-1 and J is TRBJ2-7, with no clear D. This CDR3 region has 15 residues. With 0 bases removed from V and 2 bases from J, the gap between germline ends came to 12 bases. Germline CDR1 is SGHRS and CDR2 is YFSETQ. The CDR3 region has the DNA TGCGCCAGCAGCTTGGGCGGCAGGAAGGCCTACGAGCAGTACTTC. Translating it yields CASSLGGRKAYEQYF.

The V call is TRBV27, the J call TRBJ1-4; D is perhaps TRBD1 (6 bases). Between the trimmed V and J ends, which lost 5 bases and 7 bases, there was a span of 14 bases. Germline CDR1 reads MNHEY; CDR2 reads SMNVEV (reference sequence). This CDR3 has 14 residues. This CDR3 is CASSRTAKGEKLFF. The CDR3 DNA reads TGTGCCAGCAGTAGGACAGCGAAGGGTGAAAAACTGTTTTTT.

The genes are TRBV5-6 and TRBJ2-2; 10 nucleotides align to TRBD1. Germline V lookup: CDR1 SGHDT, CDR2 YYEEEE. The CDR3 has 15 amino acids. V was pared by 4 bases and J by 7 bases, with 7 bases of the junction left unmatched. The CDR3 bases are TGTGCCAGCAGCCCCGGGACAGGGGCAGTCGGGGAGCTGTTTTTT. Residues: CASSPGTGAVGELFF.

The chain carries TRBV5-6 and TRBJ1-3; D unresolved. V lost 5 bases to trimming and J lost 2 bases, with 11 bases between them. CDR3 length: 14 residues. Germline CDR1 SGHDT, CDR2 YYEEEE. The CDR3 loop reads CASRQTGAGNTIYF. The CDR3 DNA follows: TGTGCCAGCAGGCAGACCGGGGCTGGAAACACCATATATTTT.

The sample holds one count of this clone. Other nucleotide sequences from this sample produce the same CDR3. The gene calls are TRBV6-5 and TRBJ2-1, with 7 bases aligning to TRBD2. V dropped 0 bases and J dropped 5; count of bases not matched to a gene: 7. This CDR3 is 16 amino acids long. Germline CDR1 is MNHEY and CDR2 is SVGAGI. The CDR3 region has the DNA TGTGCCAGCAGTTACTCGGAGCGGGGCCGCAACAATGAGCAGTTCTTC. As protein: CASSYSERGRNNEQFF.

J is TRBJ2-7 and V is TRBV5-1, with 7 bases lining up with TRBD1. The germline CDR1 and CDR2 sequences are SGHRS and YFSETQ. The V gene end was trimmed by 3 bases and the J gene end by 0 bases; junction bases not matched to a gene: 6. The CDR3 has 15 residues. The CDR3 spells CASSSTGTGSYEQYF. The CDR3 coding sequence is TGCGCCAGCAGCTCGACAGGGACCGGCTCCTACGAGCAGTACTTC.

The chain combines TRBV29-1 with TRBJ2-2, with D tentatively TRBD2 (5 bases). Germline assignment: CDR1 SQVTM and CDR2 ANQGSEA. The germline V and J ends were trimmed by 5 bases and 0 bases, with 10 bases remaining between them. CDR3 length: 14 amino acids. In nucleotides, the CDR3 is TGCAGCGTTTGGGGAGCAACGAACACCGGGGAGCTGTTTTTT. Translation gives CSVWGATNTGELFF.

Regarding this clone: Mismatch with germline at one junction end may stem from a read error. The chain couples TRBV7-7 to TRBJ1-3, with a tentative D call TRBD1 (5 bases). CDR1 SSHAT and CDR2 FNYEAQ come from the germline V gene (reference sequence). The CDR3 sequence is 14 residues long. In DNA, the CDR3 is TGTGCTAGCAGCCCGTCAGGGAGGGGAAACACCATATATTTT. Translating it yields CASSPSGRGNTIYF.

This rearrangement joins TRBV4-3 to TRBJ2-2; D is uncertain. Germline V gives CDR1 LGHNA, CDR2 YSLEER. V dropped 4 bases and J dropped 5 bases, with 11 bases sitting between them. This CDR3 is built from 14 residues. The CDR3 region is CASSRHRLTGELFF. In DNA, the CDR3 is TGCGCCAGCAGCCGACACAGACTGACCGGGGAGCTGTTTTTT.

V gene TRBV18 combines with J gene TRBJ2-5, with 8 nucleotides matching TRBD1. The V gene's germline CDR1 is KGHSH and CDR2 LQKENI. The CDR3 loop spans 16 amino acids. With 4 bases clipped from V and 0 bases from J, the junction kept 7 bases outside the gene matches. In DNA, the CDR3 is TGTGCCAGCTCACTAGCGGTGGGACAGGACCAAGAGACCCAGTACTTC. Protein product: CASSLAVGQDQETQYF.

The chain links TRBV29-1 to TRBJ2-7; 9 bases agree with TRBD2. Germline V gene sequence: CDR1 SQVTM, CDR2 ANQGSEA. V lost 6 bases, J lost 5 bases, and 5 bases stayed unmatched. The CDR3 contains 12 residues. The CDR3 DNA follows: TGCAGCGTGAAAAGGACTAGCGACGAGCAGTACTTC. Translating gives CSVKRTSDEQYF.

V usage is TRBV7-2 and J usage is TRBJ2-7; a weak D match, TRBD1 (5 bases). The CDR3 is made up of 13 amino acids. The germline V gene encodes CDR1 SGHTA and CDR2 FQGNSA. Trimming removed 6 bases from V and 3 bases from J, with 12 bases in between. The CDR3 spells CASSYNRGYEQYF. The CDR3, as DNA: TGTGCCAGCAGTTACAATAGGGGCTACGAGCAGTACTTC.

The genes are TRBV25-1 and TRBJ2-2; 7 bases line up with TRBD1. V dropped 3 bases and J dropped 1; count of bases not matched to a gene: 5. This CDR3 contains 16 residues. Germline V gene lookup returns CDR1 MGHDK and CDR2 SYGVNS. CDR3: CASSDLGQRNTGELFF. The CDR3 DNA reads TGTGCCAGCAGTGATTTGGGACAGAGGAACACCGGGGAGCTGTTTTTT.

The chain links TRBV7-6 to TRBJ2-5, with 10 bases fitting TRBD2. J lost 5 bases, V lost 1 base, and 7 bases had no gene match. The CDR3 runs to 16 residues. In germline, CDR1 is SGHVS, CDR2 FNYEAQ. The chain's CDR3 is CASSLGSGGPGETQYF. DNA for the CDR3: TGTGCCAGCAGCTTAGGTAGCGGGGGGCCGGGGGAGACCCAGTACTTC.

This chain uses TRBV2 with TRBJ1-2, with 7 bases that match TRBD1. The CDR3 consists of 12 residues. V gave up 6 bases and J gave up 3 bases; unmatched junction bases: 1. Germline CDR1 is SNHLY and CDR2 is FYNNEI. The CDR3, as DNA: TGTGCCAGCAGCCAGGGGGACTATGGCTACACCTTC. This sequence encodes CASSQGDYGYTF.

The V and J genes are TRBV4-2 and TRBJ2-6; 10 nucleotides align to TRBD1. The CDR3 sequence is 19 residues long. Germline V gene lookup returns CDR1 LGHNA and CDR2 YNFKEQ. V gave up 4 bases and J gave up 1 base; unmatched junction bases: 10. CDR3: CASSPRGTGVFSGANVLTF. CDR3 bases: TGTGCCAGCAGCCCAAGGGGGACAGGGGTATTTTCTGGGGCCAACGTCCTGACTTTC.